Reported below is one T cell receptor (beta chain). Both 60 Vbeta primers and 13 Jbeta primers went into the PCR. The method was immunoSEQ multiplex PCR; TCRdb's version includes in-frame clones alone and lacks a portion of them. This sample's table has about 200,000 clones. This sample is part of a study of cytomegalovirus exposure and HLA in healthy donors. The receptor's source is a girl between 2 and 10 years old in good health and CMV-seropositive. The sequenced material came from PBMCs.

CDR3 sequence: CASSWGLADTYEQYF. The CDR3 DNA is TGCGCCAGCAGCTGGGGACTAGCTGACACCTACGAGCAGTACTTC. The chain couples TRBV5-1 to TRBJ2-7; 9 bases align to TRBD2. The CDR3 spans 15 residues. Germline loops: CDR1 SGHRS, CDR2 YFSETQ. The junction had 6 bases not matched to a gene; V was cut back by 3 bases and J by 2 bases. Variable domain in full (rest from reference TRBV5-1 and TRBJ2-7): KAGVTQTPRYLIKTRGQQVTLSCSPISGHRSVSWYQQTPGQGLQFLFEYFSETQRNKGNFPGRFSGRQFSNSRSEMNVSTLELGDSALYLCASSWGLADTYEQYFGPGTRLTVT.